This is a list of T cell receptor beta chains from one sample in a study of a mutant IDH1 vaccine in newly diagnosed glioma. Measured with immunoSEQ multiplex PCR; TCRdb has only the in-frame clones, and not every one. The sample consists of around 100,000 clones, roughly 80% of them appearing once. Sequencing used PBMCs, obtained from a glioma patient treated with radiotherapy, temozolomide or both. Receptors were obtained from a middle-aged man with glioma. Some clones in this sample may be carry-over from other donors' samples. Both conserved end residues are part of each CDR3. The order of the fields is clone size, V gene, D gene, J gene, CDR3 DNA, CDR3 protein. D genes are given only for firm matches. Not all rows give a size; the values are once, few, many and, for expanded clones, a class.

clone size: -
V gene: TRBV2
D gene: -
J gene: TRBJ2-7
CDR3 DNA: TGTGCCAGCAGGTTAGCGGTGACGAGCTCCTACGAGCAGTACTTC
CDR3 protein: CASRLAVTSSYEQYF

clone size: -
V gene: TRBV6-1
D gene: TRBD1
J gene: TRBJ1-5
CDR3 DNA: TGTGCCAGCAGTGAAACAGGGACAGCACAGCCCCAGCATTTT
CDR3 protein: CASSETGTAQPQHF

clone size: few
V gene: TRBV5-4
D gene: -
J gene: TRBJ1-4
CDR3 DNA: TGTGCCAGCAGTGAAAAACTGTTTTTT
CDR3 protein: CASSEKLFF

clone size: -
V gene: TRBV10-3
D gene: -
J gene: TRBJ1-2
CDR3 DNA: TGTGCCATCAGTGAATTAGGGATGGCCTATGGCTACACCTTC
CDR3 protein: CAISELGMAYGYTF

clone size: -
V gene: TRBV7-9
D gene: TRBD2
J gene: TRBJ2-7
CDR3 DNA: TGTGCCAGCAGCCGTGCGGGGGGTGTCAGCTCCTACGAGCAGTACTTC
CDR3 protein: CASSRAGGVSSYEQYF

clone size: -
V gene: TRBV4-1
D gene: -
J gene: TRBJ1-3
CDR3 DNA: TGCGCCAGTAAGGGACGGCACCTCTCTGGAAACACCATATATTTT
CDR3 protein: CASKGRHLSGNTIYF

clone size: -
V gene: TRBV2
D gene: -
J gene: TRBJ2-7
CDR3 DNA: TGTGCCAGCCACGGAGGGGGCGGGCAGTACTTC
CDR3 protein: CASHGGGGQYF

clone size: -
V gene: TRBV14
D gene: -
J gene: TRBJ1-1
CDR3 DNA: TGTGCCAGCAGCCAAGTGGGGGCGGACACTGAAGCTTTCTTT
CDR3 protein: CASSQVGADTEAFF

clone size: -
V gene: TRBV2
D gene: -
J gene: TRBJ1-2
CDR3 DNA: TGTGCCAGCAGTGAGGGGGTAGCTTTCTATGGCTACACCTTC
CDR3 protein: CASSEGVAFYGYTF

clone size: -
V gene: TRBV10-1
D gene: TRBD1
J gene: TRBJ1-1
CDR3 DNA: TGCGCCAGCAGACCCGGGACAGACACTGAAGCTTTCTTT
CDR3 protein: CASRPGTDTEAFF

clone size: once
V gene: TRBV6-1
D gene: -
J gene: TRBJ2-7
CDR3 DNA: TGTGCCAGCAGTGTTTTGGACGGGACCTACGAGCAGTACTTC
CDR3 protein: CASSVLDGTYEQYF

clone size: -
V gene: TRBV7-2
D gene: -
J gene: TRBJ1-2
CDR3 DNA: TGTGCCAGCAGCCGCCAGGGATTTCTTTATGGCTACACCTTC
CDR3 protein: CASSRQGFLYGYTF

clone size: once
V gene: TRBV2
D gene: TRBD1
J gene: TRBJ1-6
CDR3 DNA: TGTGCCAGCCGTCGGGACAGGGACGGATCACCCCTCCACTTT
CDR3 protein: CASRRDRDGSPLHF

clone size: -
V gene: TRBV5-4
D gene: -
J gene: TRBJ1-3
CDR3 DNA: TGTGCCAGCAGCCAGACACGGAGCTCTGGAAACACCATATATTTT
CDR3 protein: CASSQTRSSGNTIYF

clone size: -
V gene: TRBV4-1
D gene: TRBD1
J gene: TRBJ1-4
CDR3 DNA: TGCGCCAGCAGCCCTCGGCAGGGGGCTAATGAAAAACTGTTTTTT
CDR3 protein: CASSPRQGANEKLFF

clone size: -
V gene: TRBV13
D gene: -
J gene: TRBJ1-1
CDR3 DNA: TGTGCCAGCAGCTTAGGCTCCGGAGAGGCTTTCTTT
CDR3 protein: CASSLGSGEAFF

clone size: -
V gene: TRBV7-2
D gene: -
J gene: TRBJ1-1
CDR3 DNA: TGTGCCAGCAGCTTAGCGGCAGTAGCCACCGGGGAAGCTTTCTTT
CDR3 protein: CASSLAAVATGEAFF

clone size: -
V gene: TRBV2
D gene: -
J gene: TRBJ2-1
CDR3 DNA: TGTGCCACTAAATACAGGTCATACAATGAGCAGTTCTTC
CDR3 protein: CATKYRSYNEQFF

clone size: once
V gene: TRBV5-4
D gene: -
J gene: TRBJ2-5
CDR3 DNA: TGTGCCAGCAGCTTGGAAGTTCAACAAGAGACCCAGTACTTC
CDR3 protein: CASSLEVQQETQYF

clone size: -
V gene: TRBV7-2
D gene: TRBD1
J gene: TRBJ1-4
CDR3 DNA: TGTGCCAGCAGCTTCCGGGACAGGGGGCGGACTAATGAAAAACTGTTTTTT
CDR3 protein: CASSFRDRGRTNEKLFF

clone size: -
V gene: TRBV2
D gene: -
J gene: TRBJ1-1
CDR3 DNA: TGTGCCAGCAGCGGACCGGGCGCTTTCTTT
CDR3 protein: CASSGPGAFF

clone size: -
V gene: TRBV6-1
D gene: TRBD1
J gene: TRBJ2-7
CDR3 DNA: TGTGCCAGCAGTGGGGACAGAATGAGCTCCTACGAGCAGTACTTC
CDR3 protein: CASSGDRMSSYEQYF

clone size: -
V gene: TRBV19
D gene: -
J gene: TRBJ1-2
CDR3 DNA: TGTGCCAGTAGTATAGGTGGCGGTAACTATGGCTACACCTTC
CDR3 protein: CASSIGGGNYGYTF

clone size: -
V gene: TRBV5-1
D gene: -
J gene: TRBJ2-4
CDR3 DNA: TGCGCCAGCAGCGGACTTGGCGCCAAAAACATTCAGTACTTC
CDR3 protein: CASSGLGAKNIQYF

clone size: -
V gene: TRBV30
D gene: TRBD1
J gene: TRBJ1-4
CDR3 DNA: TGTGCCTGGAATTCGGGACCGGGACAGGGTGACGAAAAACTGTTTTTT
CDR3 protein: CAWNSGPGQGDEKLFF

clone size: -
V gene: TRBV5-1
D gene: -
J gene: TRBJ2-2
CDR3 DNA: TGCGCCAGCAGCTTGGTCCAGCGGAGTAACACCGGGGAGCTGTTTTTT
CDR3 protein: CASSLVQRSNTGELFF

clone size: -
V gene: TRBV5-4
D gene: -
J gene: TRBJ2-5
CDR3 DNA: TGTGCCAGCAGCTTGTCACCAGGTTTTCAAGAGACCCAGTACTTC
CDR3 protein: CASSLSPGFQETQYF

clone size: -
V gene: TRBV20-1
D gene: -
J gene: TRBJ1-2
CDR3 DNA: TGCAGTGCTATAGCCGGCTACACCTTC
CDR3 protein: CSAIAGYTF

clone size: few
V gene: TRBV5-6
D gene: -
J gene: TRBJ1-6
CDR3 DNA: TGTGCCAGCAGCTTGGCACGGGACCGACCCCTCCACTTT
CDR3 protein: CASSLARDRPLHF

clone size: few
V gene: TRBV11-2
D gene: -
J gene: TRBJ1-2
CDR3 DNA: TGTGCCAGCAGCCCTCACCTTGTTCAAGGGACTGGTGGCTACACCTTC
CDR3 protein: CASSPHLVQGTGGYTF

clone size: -
V gene: TRBV5-1
D gene: TRBD1
J gene: TRBJ1-4
CDR3 DNA: TGCGCCAGCAGCCAGACAGGGGGGAACGAAAAACTGTTTTTT
CDR3 protein: CASSQTGGNEKLFF

clone size: -
V gene: TRBV10-3
D gene: TRBD1
J gene: TRBJ1-5
CDR3 DNA: TGTGCCATCAGTGTAGACAGGGAACAGCCCCAGCATTTT
CDR3 protein: CAISVDREQPQHF

clone size: -
V gene: TRBV4-1
D gene: -
J gene: TRBJ1-3
CDR3 DNA: TGCGCCAGCAGCCGGGGCGCGGACGGAAACACCATATATTTT
CDR3 protein: CASSRGADGNTIYF

clone size: -
V gene: TRBV19
D gene: TRBD1
J gene: TRBJ1-1
CDR3 DNA: TGTGCCAGTAGTGCAGACAGGGGACCGAACACTGAAGCTTTCTTT
CDR3 protein: CASSADRGPNTEAFF

clone size: few
V gene: TRBV6-6
D gene: TRBD1
J gene: TRBJ2-7
CDR3 DNA: TGTGCCAGCAGTTCGCCCGGGACAGGGACTCACGAGCAGTACTTC
CDR3 protein: CASSSPGTGTHEQYF

clone size: -
V gene: TRBV9
D gene: -
J gene: TRBJ2-7
CDR3 DNA: TGTGCCAGCAGCGTAGCTCCGGGCCACTACGAGCAGTACTTC
CDR3 protein: CASSVAPGHYEQYF

clone size: -
V gene: TRBV5-1
D gene: -
J gene: TRBJ1-2
CDR3 DNA: TGCGCCAGCAGCCCCTCCGAAGGGTCCTATGGCTACACCTTC
CDR3 protein: CASSPSEGSYGYTF

clone size: -
V gene: TRBV6-6
D gene: TRBD2
J gene: TRBJ2-7
CDR3 DNA: TGTGCCAGCAGGGGAGGGAGGACCTACGAGCAGTACTTC
CDR3 protein: CASRGGRTYEQYF

clone size: -
V gene: TRBV5-1
D gene: TRBD1
J gene: TRBJ1-6
CDR3 DNA: TGCGCCAGCAGCACAGGACAGGGGAGCTCACCCCTCCACTTT
CDR3 protein: CASSTGQGSSPLHF

clone size: -
V gene: TRBV5-8
D gene: TRBD1
J gene: TRBJ1-2
CDR3 DNA: TGTGCCAGCAGCTTTTACGGGACAGATGGCTACACCTTC
CDR3 protein: CASSFYGTDGYTF

clone size: -
V gene: TRBV6-6
D gene: -
J gene: TRBJ1-1
CDR3 DNA: TGTGCCAGCAGTTTAAAGGGTGTGAGCACTGAAGCTTTCTTT
CDR3 protein: CASSLKGVSTEAFF

clone size: -
V gene: TRBV5-1
D gene: TRBD1
J gene: TRBJ1-2
CDR3 DNA: TGCGCCAGCAGCTTCACTTACAGGGGGGTCTATGGCTACACCTTC
CDR3 protein: CASSFTYRGVYGYTF

clone size: once
V gene: TRBV6-1
D gene: TRBD1
J gene: TRBJ1-2
CDR3 DNA: TGTGCCAGCAAAACGGACAGGGGTGGTTTGAACGGCTACACCTTC
CDR3 protein: CASKTDRGGLNGYTF

clone size: -
V gene: TRBV9
D gene: -
J gene: TRBJ2-3
CDR3 DNA: TGTGCCAGCAGCGTAGTAAGGGGTGCAGATACGCAGTATTTT
CDR3 protein: CASSVVRGADTQYF